Listed here are 9 T cell receptor beta chains from one sample, sequenced in a study of graft-versus-host responses after intestinal transplantation. This table comes from immunoSEQ multiplex PCR, and its TCRdb copy is limited to in-frame clones, with some not included. The sample carries some 110,000 clones, more than 80% recorded once. Their antigens are not known. The source was unstimulated CD4+ T cells sorted from spleen or lymph node cells, collected before transplant. These receptors originate from a human donor who was the organ donor for an intestinal transplant.

This clone has a single count. CDR3 bases: TGTGCCAGCAGCTTAACAGGAGGTACAGATACGCAGTATTTT. Its translation is CASSLTGGTDTQYF. The rearrangement uses TRBV7-3 and TRBJ2-3; D is perhaps TRBD2 (5 bases). The CDR3 spans 14 residues. Germline V gives CDR1 SGHTA, CDR2 FQGTGA. V was trimmed by 0 bases and J by 3 bases, leaving 7 bases between them.

V usage is TRBV7-8 and J usage is TRBJ2-5; a weak D match, TRBD1 (6 bases). In germline, CDR1 is SGHVS, CDR2 FQNEAQ. The CDR3 loop spans 15 amino acids. Trimming cost V 10 bases and J 2 bases, with 20 bases left between them. CDR3 coding DNA: TGTGCCACCACCCCTACCAGGGGACGACAAGAGACCCAGTACTTC. Encoded protein: CATTPTRGRQETQYF. The entire variable domain, with the rest obtained from reference TRBV7-8 and TRBJ2-5, is as follows: GAGVSQSPRYKVAKRGQDVALRCDPISGHVSLFWYQQALGQGPEFLTYFQNEAQLDKSGLPSDRFFAERPEGSVSTLKIQRTQQEDSAVYLCATTPTRGRQETQYFGPGTRLLVL.

The V and J genes are TRBV25-1 and TRBJ2-7; perhaps TRBD1 as D (5 bases). Germline CDR1 MGHDK, CDR2 SYGVNS. This CDR3 is 12 amino acids long. V was trimmed by 4 bases and J by 1 base, leaving 5 bases between them. The CDR3 DNA reads TGTGCCAGCAGTGGGACATCCTACGAGCAGTACTTC. This codes for CASSGTSYEQYF.

This clone was recorded once. The CDR3 coding sequence is TGTGCCAGCCGTCACGGTCCCGTGGCTGAAGCTTTCTTT. This sequence encodes CASRHGPVAEAFF. This chain connects TRBV28 to TRBJ1-1; D not certain. From germline, CDR1 is MDHEN and CDR2 SYDVKM. V was cut by 8 bases and J by 6 bases, with 16 bases left in between. This CDR3 is built from 13 residues.

The chain couples TRBV6-1 to TRBJ1-2; D uncertain. Trimming pared 0 bases from V and 8 bases from J, leaving 10 bases between. The CDR3 covers 13 residues. Looked up from germline, CDR1 is MNHNS and CDR2 is SASEGT. In DNA, the CDR3 is TGTGCCAGCAGTGAAGCGCCCGGGAGGGGCTACACCTTC. It specifies CASSEAPGRGYTF.

This chain connects TRBV7-2 to TRBJ2-7; 8 nucleotides match TRBD2. This CDR3 comprises 16 residues. The germline CDR1 and CDR2 sequences are SGHTA and FQGNSA. V gave up 3 bases and J gave up 7 bases; unmatched junction bases: 14. The CDR3, as DNA: TGTGCCAGCAGCTTCCAAGGGCCGGGAGGGCTTTGGGAGCAGTACTTC. Its protein is CASSFQGPGGLWEQYF. Using reference TRBV7-2 and TRBJ2-7 for the parts outside the CDR3, the full variable domain is GAGVSQSPSNKVTEKGKDVELRCDPISGHTALYWYRQSLGQGLEFLIYFQGNSAPDKSGLPSDRFSAERTGGSVSTLTIQRTQQEDSAVYLCASSFQGPGGLWEQYFGPGTRLTVT.

This clone was detected only once. This chain connects TRBV27 to TRBJ2-2, with TRBD1 matching over 7 bases. The germline gives CDR1 MNHEY, CDR2 SMNVEV (reference sequence). CDR3 length: 14 residues. The junction had 4 bases not matched to a gene; V was cut back by 3 bases and J by 6 bases. The CDR3, as DNA: TGTGCCAGCAGTTTCTACAGGGGCTCCGGGGAGCTGTTTTTT. This gives the protein CASSFYRGSGELFF.

CDR3 DNA: TGTGCCAGCAGCTTAGGGGTCGGATCAGGGGTTAGCAATCAGCCCCAGCATTTT. It specifies CASSLGVGSGVSNQPQHF. V and J are TRBV11-2 and TRBJ1-5, with D possibly matching TRBD1 (6 bases). Germline V gene data show CDR1 as SGHAT and CDR2 as FQNNGV. Trimming stripped 1 base from V and 0 bases from J, with 16 bases between. The CDR3 totals 18 residues.

This clone came up a few times. The chain links TRBV6-1 to TRBJ2-7, with 8 bases that match TRBD2. Germline CDR1 and CDR2: MNHNS and SASEGT. The length of the CDR3 is 15 residues. The V segment lost 0 bases and the J segment 4 bases; nucleotides outside the gene matches: 5. CDR3 region: CASSEAHGTSYEQYF. In DNA form, the CDR3 reads TGTGCCAGCAGTGAAGCGCACGGGACTAGTTACGAGCAGTACTTC.